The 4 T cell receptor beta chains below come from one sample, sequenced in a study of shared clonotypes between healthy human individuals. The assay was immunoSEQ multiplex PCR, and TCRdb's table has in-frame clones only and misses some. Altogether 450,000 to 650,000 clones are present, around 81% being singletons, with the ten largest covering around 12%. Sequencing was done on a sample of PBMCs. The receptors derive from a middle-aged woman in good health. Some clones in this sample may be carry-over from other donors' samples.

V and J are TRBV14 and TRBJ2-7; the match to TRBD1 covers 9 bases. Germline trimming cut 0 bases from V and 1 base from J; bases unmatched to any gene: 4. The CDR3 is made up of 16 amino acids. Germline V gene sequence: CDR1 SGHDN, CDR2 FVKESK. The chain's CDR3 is CASSQDWTGASYEQYF. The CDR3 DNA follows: TGTGCCAGCAGCCAAGATTGGACAGGGGCTTCCTACGAGCAGTACTTC.

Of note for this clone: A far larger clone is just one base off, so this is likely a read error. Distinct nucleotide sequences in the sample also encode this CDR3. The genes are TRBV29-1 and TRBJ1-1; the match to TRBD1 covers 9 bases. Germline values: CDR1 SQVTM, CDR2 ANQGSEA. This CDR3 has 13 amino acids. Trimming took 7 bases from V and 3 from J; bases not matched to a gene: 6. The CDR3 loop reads CSGGQGRDTEAFF. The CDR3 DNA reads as TGCAGCGGGGGACAGGGTAGGGACACTGAAGCTTTCTTT.

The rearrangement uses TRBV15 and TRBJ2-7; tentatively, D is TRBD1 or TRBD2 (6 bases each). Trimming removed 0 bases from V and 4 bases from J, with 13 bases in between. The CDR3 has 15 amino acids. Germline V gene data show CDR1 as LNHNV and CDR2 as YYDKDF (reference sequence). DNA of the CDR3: TGTGCCACCAGCAGAGAACTTGAGGGGGGTTACGAGCAGTACTTC. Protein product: CATSRELEGGYEQYF. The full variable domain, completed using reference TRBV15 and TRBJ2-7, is DAMVIQNPRYQVTQFGKPVTLSCSQTLNHNVMYWYQQKSSQAPKLLFHYYDKDFNNEADTPDNFQSRRPNTSFCFLDIRSPGLGDTAMYLCATSRELEGGYEQYFGPGTRLTVT.

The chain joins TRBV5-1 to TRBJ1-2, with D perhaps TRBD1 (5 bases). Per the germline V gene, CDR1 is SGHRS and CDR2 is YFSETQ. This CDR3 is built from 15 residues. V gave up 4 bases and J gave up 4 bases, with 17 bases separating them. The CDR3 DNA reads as TGCGCCAGCAGCCCCGTTGGGGGGATTGGCTATGGCTACACCTTC. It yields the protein CASSPVGGIGYGYTF. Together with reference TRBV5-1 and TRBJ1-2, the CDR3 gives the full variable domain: KAGVTQTPRYLIKTRGQQVTLSCSPISGHRSVSWYQQTPGQGLQFLFEYFSETQRNKGNFPGRFSGRQFSNSRSEMNVSTLELGDSALYLCASSPVGGIGYGYTFGSGTRLTVV.